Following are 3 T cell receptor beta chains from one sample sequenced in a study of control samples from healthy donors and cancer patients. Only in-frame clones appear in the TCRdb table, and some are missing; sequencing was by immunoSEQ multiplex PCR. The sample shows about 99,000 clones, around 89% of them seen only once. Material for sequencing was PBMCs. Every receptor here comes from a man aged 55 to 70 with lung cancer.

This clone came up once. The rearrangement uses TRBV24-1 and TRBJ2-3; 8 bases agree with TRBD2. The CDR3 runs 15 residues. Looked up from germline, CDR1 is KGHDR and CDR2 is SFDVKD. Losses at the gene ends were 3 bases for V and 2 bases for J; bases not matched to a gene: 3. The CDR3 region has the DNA TGTGCCACCAGTGATGAAGCGGGGGCCACAGATACGCAGTATTTT. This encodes CATSDEAGATDTQYF.

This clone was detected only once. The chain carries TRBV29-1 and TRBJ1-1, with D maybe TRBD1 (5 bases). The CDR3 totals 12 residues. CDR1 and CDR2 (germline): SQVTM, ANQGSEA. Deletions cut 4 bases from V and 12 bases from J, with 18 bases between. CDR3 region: CSVADSGFVTFF. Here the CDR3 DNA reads TGCAGCGTTGCCGACAGTGGGTTCGTAACTTTCTTT.

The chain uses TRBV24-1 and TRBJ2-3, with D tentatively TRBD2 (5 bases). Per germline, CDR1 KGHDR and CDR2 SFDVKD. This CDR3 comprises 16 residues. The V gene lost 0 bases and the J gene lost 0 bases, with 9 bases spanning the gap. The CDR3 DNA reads TGTGCCACCAGTGATTTGGAGGGATATAGCACAGATACGCAGTATTTT. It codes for CATSDLEGYSTDTQYF.